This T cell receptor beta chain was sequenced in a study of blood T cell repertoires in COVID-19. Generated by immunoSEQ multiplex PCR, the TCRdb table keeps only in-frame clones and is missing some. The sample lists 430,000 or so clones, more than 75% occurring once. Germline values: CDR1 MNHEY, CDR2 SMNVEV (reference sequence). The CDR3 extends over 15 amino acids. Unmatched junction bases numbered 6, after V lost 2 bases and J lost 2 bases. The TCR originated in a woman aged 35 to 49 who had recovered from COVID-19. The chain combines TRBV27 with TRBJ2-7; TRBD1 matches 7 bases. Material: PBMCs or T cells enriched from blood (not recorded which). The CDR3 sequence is CASSLVGTATYEQYF. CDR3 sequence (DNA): TGTGCCAGCAGTTTAGTAGGGACAGCTACCTACGAGCAGTACTTC.